This T cell receptor beta chain emerged from a study of T cell repertoires in cytomegalovirus infection. About the research overall: Public TCR beta signatures marked donors with CMV infection and the matching HLA. General study findings and limits: Using cumulative public TCR beta family frequency, the authors identified those who carried CMV together with the relevant HLA. Clonotypes of TCR beta that were HLA-C-restricted and CMV-specific dominated the ex vivo response.

This clonotype occurred many times. Its target is unknown. TCRdb reprocessed the reads via MiXCR and lists one record per CDR3 protein. The repertoire holds fewer than 550,000 distinct CDR3 sequences, with 15% to 20% as singletons. V lost 5 bases and J 1 base, leaving 11 bases between the germline ends. The length of the CDR3 is 14 residues. CDR1 and CDR2 from the germline V gene are SGHTA and FQGTGA. The TCR originated in a human donor in good health (CMV status not recorded). Some clones in this sample may be carry-over from other donors' samples. This chain joins TRBV7-3 and TRBJ1-1; no definite D call. The specimen was CD8+ T cells from PBMCs. CDR3 protein: CASSHNNGNTEAFF. The DNA for the CDR3 is TGTGCCAGCAGCCATAACAACGGGAACACTGAAGCTTTCTTT.